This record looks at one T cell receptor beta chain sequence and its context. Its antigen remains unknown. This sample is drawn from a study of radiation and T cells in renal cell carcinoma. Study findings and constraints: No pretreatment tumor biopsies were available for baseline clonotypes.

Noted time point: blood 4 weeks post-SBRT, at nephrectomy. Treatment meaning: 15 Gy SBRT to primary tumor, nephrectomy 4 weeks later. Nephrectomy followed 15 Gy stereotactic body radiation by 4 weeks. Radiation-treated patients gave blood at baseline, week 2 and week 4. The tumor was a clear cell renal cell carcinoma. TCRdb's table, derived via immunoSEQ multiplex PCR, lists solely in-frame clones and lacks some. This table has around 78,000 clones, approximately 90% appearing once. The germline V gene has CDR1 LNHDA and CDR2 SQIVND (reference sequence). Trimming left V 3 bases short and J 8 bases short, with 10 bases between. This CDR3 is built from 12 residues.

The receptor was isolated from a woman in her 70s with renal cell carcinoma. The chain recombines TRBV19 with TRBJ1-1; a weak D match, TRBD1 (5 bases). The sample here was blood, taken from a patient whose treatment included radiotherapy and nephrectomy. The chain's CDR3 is CASSIRGREAFF. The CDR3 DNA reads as TGTGCCAGTAGTATTCGGGGCAGAGAAGCTTTCTTT.